The 19 T cell receptor beta chains reported below all come from one sample, sequenced in a study of T cell changes during pregnancy in multiple sclerosis. TCRdb keeps only in-frame clones here, not all; method: immunoSEQ multiplex PCR. The sample yields some 97,000 clones, around 92% seen once. Sequencing was performed on peripheral blood, taken after pregnancy. The source of these receptors is a female donor with multiple sclerosis, enrolled in a pregnancy study.

V is TRBV6-1 and J is TRBJ2-1, with 7 nucleotides matching TRBD1. The V gene's germline CDR1 is MNHNS and CDR2 SASEGT. Trimming took 6 bases from V and 2 from J; bases not matched to a gene: 7. This CDR3 is built from 15 residues. CDR3 loop: CASRRQGDPYNEQFF. CDR3 sequence (DNA): TGTGCCAGCAGGCGACAGGGCGACCCCTACAATGAGCAGTTCTTC.

Only a few counts were recorded for this clone. CDR3 DNA: TGTGCCAGCAGCTTAGCGGGGCGAGATACGCAGTATTTT. Amino acids: CASSLAGRDTQYF. The gene calls are TRBV7-9 and TRBJ2-3; D may be TRBD1 (5 bases). This CDR3 is 13 amino acids long. Trimming shortened V by 0 bases and J by 5 bases, and 6 bases separated the two germline ends. The germline gives CDR1 SEHNR, CDR2 FQNEAQ (reference sequence).

The chain links TRBV9 to TRBJ2-2; D possibly corresponds to TRBD1 (6 bases). In germline, CDR1 is SGDLS, CDR2 YYNGEE. The CDR3 contains 15 residues. V was cut by 1 base and J by 2 bases, with 9 bases left in between. The CDR3 loop is CASSVWTDNTGELFF. CDR3 DNA: TGTGCCAGCAGCGTATGGACAGACAACACCGGGGAGCTGTTTTTT.

Worth noting for this clone: The same CDR3 arises from other DNA sequences in this sample as well. V gene TRBV5-1 combines with J gene TRBJ1-1; 7 bases match TRBD1. J lost 2 bases, V lost 4 bases, and 5 bases had no gene match. CDR1 and CDR2 (germline): SGHRS, YFSETQ. CDR3 length: 14 residues. The CDR3 DNA is TGCGCCAGCAGCCCAGGGACAGCTAACACTGAAGCTTTCTTT. This gives the protein CASSPGTANTEAFF.

The chain employs TRBV7-9 and TRBJ2-7, with TRBD2 matching 10 bases. CDR1 and CDR2 (germline): SEHNR, FQNEAQ (reference sequence). V lost 5 bases, J lost 6 bases, and 10 bases stayed unmatched. The CDR3 contains 15 residues. The CDR3 here is CASSLSSGGASEQYF. CDR3 bases: TGTGCCAGCAGCCTCTCCAGCGGGGGGGCATCCGAGCAGTACTTC.

This clone was seen at least ten times. This chain links TRBV27 with TRBJ1-4; D not certain. Germline loops: CDR1 MNHEY, CDR2 SMNVEV (reference sequence). Trimming stripped 4 bases from V and 0 bases from J, with 6 bases between. The CDR3 covers 14 residues. The CDR3 loop is CASSYGTTNEKLFF. The CDR3 DNA follows: TGTGCCAGCAGTTACGGGACAACTAATGAAAAACTGTTTTTT.

In this sample, this clone turned up once. V is TRBV10-3 and J is TRBJ1-6; 9 bases fit TRBD1. J was trimmed by 10 bases and V by 5 bases; bases with no gene match: 3. CDR1 and CDR2 from the germline V gene are ENHRY and SYGVKD. The CDR3 sequence is 13 residues long. The CDR3 DNA reads TGTGCCATCAGTCAGGACAGGGGCTCACCCCTCCACTTT. Translated: CAISQDRGSPLHF.

V and J are TRBV19 and TRBJ1-2, with 7 bases that match TRBD1. V was clipped by 6 bases and J by 3 bases; unmatched bases: 7. The CDR3 contains 14 residues. Germline CDR1 reads LNHDA; CDR2 reads SQIVND (reference sequence). Written as DNA, the CDR3 is TGTGCCAGTAGCCGAGGACAGGCGGACTATGGCTACACCTTC. Amino acid sequence: CASSRGQADYGYTF.

The chain uses TRBV29-1 and TRBJ2-7; possible D gene TRBD2, 5 bases. This CDR3 has 13 residues. Germline values: CDR1 SQVTM, CDR2 ANQGSEA. V gave up 3 bases and J gave up 2 bases, with 11 bases separating them. The CDR3 spells CSVEDGGAYEQYF. Here the CDR3 DNA reads TGCAGCGTTGAGGACGGAGGCGCCTACGAGCAGTACTTC.

The rearrangement joins TRBV27 to TRBJ2-5, with 7 bases that match TRBD1. V was clipped by 3 bases and J by 2 bases; unmatched bases: 6. This CDR3 contains 15 residues. Germline loops: CDR1 MNHEY, CDR2 SMNVEV (reference sequence). For the CDR3, the DNA is TGTGCCAGCAGTTTTTATGTGACAGGGCAAGAGACCCAGTACTTC. It yields the protein CASSFYVTGQETQYF.

This chain uses TRBV5-4 with TRBJ1-2; unclear D gene. V was cut by 2 bases and J by 2 bases, with 13 bases left in between. Germline lookup yields CDR1 SGHNT and CDR2 YYREEE (reference sequence). The length of the CDR3 is 15 residues. The CDR3 here is CASSFDARKNYGYTF. CDR3 coding DNA: TGTGCCAGCAGCTTTGATGCCAGGAAAAACTATGGCTACACCTTC. Based on the CDR3 plus reference TRBV5-4 and TRBJ1-2, the full variable domain is ETGVTQSPTHLIKTRGQQVTLRCSSQSGHNTVSWYQQALGQGPQFIFQYYREEENGRGNFPPRFSGLQFPNYSSELNVNALELDDSALYLCASSFDARKNYGYTFGSGTRLTVV.

The chain joins TRBV5-1 to TRBJ2-7; D possibly corresponds to TRBD2 (6 bases). CDR1 is SGHRS, CDR2 YFSETQ, per germline. The V end lost 1 base, the J end lost 6 bases, and 11 bases lay between the germline ends. This CDR3 is built from 13 residues. CDR3 in amino acids: CASSLSAGLEQYF. In nucleotides, the CDR3 is TGCGCCAGCAGCTTGTCGGCGGGGCTCGAGCAGTACTTC.

The chain has TRBV18 and TRBJ2-5; possible D gene TRBD2, 6 bases. The CDR3 length is 13 residues. Germline loops: CDR1 KGHSH, CDR2 LQKENI. V lost 4 bases and J lost 4, with 10 bases in between. The CDR3 bases are TGTGCCAGCTCACGACTGGGAGGAGAGACCCAGTACTTC. Amino acids: CASSRLGGETQYF.

The chain links TRBV4-1 to TRBJ2-1; TRBD2 agrees at 13 bases. V lost 2 bases, J lost 7 bases, and 2 bases stayed unmatched. The length of the CDR3 is 15 residues. Germline V gene data show CDR1 as MGHRA and CDR2 as YSYEKL. The CDR3: CASSQPTSGRNEQFF. DNA of the CDR3: TGCGCCAGCAGCCAACCGACTAGCGGGAGGAATGAGCAGTTCTTC.

The chain joins TRBV7-9 to TRBJ2-5, with TRBD2 identical over 7 bases. Germline CDR1 is SEHNR and CDR2 is FQNEAQ (reference sequence). The length of the CDR3 is 12 residues. V lost 8 bases and J lost 2; bases outside the gene matches: 2. CDR3 in DNA: TGTGCCAGCGTGGGACTACAAGAGACCCAGTACTTC. Translation gives CASVGLQETQYF.

The J gene is TRBJ2-7, the V gene TRBV5-4, with a possible D match to TRBD2 (7 bases). Trimming cost V 2 bases and J 5 bases, with 14 bases left between them. This CDR3 has 14 residues. Germline V lookup: CDR1 SGHNT, CDR2 YYREEE (reference sequence). CDR3 bases: TGTGCCAGCAGCTTTAGGGGGGGGGCCAACGAGCAGTACTTC. It is translated as CASSFRGGANEQYF.

The CDR3 nucleotides read TGTGCCAGCAGATGGGACAGGGCTAGCACAGATACGCAGTATTTT. It yields the protein CASRWDRASTDTQYF. The V call is TRBV6-5, the J call TRBJ2-3, with 9 bases identical to TRBD1. Per germline, CDR1 MNHEY and CDR2 SVGAGI. With V trimmed by 6 bases and J by 0 bases, 4 bases remained unmatched. The length of the CDR3 is 15 residues.

The chain links TRBV5-1 to TRBJ2-5, with TRBD1 identical over 7 bases. This CDR3 has 14 residues. Trimming removed 1 base from V and 1 base from J; junction bases left unmatched: 1. CDR1 and CDR2 (germline): SGHRS, YFSETQ. CDR3 DNA: TGCGCCAGCAGCTTGACAGGGGCCCAAGAGACCCAGTACTTC. Translated: CASSLTGAQETQYF.

This sequence joins TRBV28 and TRBJ1-5; D might be TRBD1 (5 bases). Trimming left V 6 bases short and J 2 bases short, with 17 bases between. The germline CDR1 and CDR2 sequences are MDHEN and SYDVKM. This CDR3 contains 16 residues. CDR3 nucleotides: TGTGCCAGCAGGGGGCCCGGGGGATGGGGCAATCAGCCCCAGCATTTT. This sequence encodes CASRGPGGWGNQPQHF.